This T cell receptor beta chain was recovered during a study of early T cells in non-severe SARS-CoV-2 infection. The wider study: Chains stayed unpaired after sequencing of bulk RNA from unsorted whole blood. Study-wide results and limits: Lookups in VDJdb leaned toward anti-spike CD8 responses and missed private and CD4 specificities.

As part of library construction, unique molecular identifiers were attached to individual cDNA molecules. TCRdb used MiXCR to reprocess the 5' RACE reads, holding one entry per CDR3 protein. The sample records fewer than 90,000 distinct CDR3 sequences, roughly 13% being singletons. This clonotype was counted many times. Its specificity is unknown. CDR1 and CDR2 (germline): SGHVS, FNYEAQ. This CDR3 has 14 residues. With V trimmed by 1 base and J by 5 bases, 3 bases remained unmatched. Sequenced: whole blood. This clonotype was obtained from an adult who was a healthcare worker with PCR-confirmed SARS-CoV-2 infection or an uninfected control (not recorded which). J is TRBJ2-3 and V is TRBV7-6; 7 positions match TRBD1. CDR3 region: CASSLDRGRDTQYF. CDR3 DNA sequence: TGTGCCAGCAGCTTAGACAGGGGCAGAGATACGCAGTATTTT.